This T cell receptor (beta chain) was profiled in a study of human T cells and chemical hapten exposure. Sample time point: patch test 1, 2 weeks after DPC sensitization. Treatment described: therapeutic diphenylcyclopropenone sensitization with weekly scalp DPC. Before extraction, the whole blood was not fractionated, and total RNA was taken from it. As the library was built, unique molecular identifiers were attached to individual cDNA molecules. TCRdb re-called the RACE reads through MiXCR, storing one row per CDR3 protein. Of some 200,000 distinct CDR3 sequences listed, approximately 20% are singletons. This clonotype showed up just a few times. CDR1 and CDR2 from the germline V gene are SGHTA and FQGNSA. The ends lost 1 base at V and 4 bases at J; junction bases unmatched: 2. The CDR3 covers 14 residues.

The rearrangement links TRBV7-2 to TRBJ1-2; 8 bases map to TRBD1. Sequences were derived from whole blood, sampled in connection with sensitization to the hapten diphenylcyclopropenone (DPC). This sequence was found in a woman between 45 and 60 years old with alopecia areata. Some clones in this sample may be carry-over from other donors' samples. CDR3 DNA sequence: TGTGCCAGCAGCTTAGAAACAGGGGGCTATGGCTACACCTTC. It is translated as CASSLETGGYGYTF.